This TCR beta chain was obtained from a study of regulatory T cells in long-lasting Graves disease. Broader study findings: Tissue studied was limited to peripheral blood, excluding thyroid tissue.

Building the TCR beta libraries relied on iRepertoire HTBI primers, and CDR3 regions underwent Arm-PCR. Each CDR3 protein is one row after TCRdb ran MiXCR on the multiplex PCR reads. The repertoire consists of more than 350,000 distinct CDR3 sequences, with 21% occurring once and the leading ten covering more than 13%. In the case of this clonotype: Antigen unknown.

Trimming pared 0 bases from V and 4 bases from J, leaving 7 bases between. CDR1 LGHDT and CDR2 YNNKEL come from the germline V gene (reference sequence). The CDR3 has 14 residues. Stated time point: persistent/refractory GD, antithyroid drugs over 5 years with positive TRAb. From RNA extracted from PBMCs, the TCR library was made. The diagnosis of Graves' disease used American Thyroid Association guidelines. Collection of peripheral blood (about 10 milliliters) was done using EDTA tubes. The J gene is TRBJ1-5, the V gene TRBV3-1; D gene ambiguous. This clonotype was sampled from a female donor with Graves disease. Sequenced here: peripheral blood mononuclear cells (PBMCs), sampled when the disease was refractory, from a patient treated with antithyroid drugs. The CDR3 spells CASSQDNRNQPQHF. DNA for the CDR3: TGTGCCAGCAGCCAAGATAACAGAAATCAGCCCCAGCATTTT.